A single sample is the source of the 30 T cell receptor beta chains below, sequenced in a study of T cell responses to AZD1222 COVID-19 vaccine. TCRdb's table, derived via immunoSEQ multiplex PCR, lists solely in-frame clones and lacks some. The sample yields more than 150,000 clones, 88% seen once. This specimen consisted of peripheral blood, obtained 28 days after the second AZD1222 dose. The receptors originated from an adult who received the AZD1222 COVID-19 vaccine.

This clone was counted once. The CDR3 bases are TGTGCCAGCAGCTTGCGGTCTAGCGGAGGCACAGATACGCAGTATTTT. This encodes CASSLRSSGGTDTQYF. This rearrangement joins TRBV5-4 to TRBJ2-3, with 7 bases lining up with TRBD2. The junction had 6 bases not matched to a gene; V was cut back by 1 base and J by 1 base. Germline CDR1 is SGHNT and CDR2 is YYREEE (reference sequence). This CDR3 has 16 residues.

CDR3: CASSPTGDIDQPQHF. The CDR3 DNA is TGCGCCAGCAGCCCCACGGGAGATATTGATCAGCCCCAGCATTTT. The chain is built from TRBV5-1 and TRBJ1-5; D is unresolved. Trimming cost V 4 bases and J 5 bases, with 16 bases left between them. The length of the CDR3 is 15 residues. The germline CDR1 and CDR2 sequences are SGHRS and YFSETQ.

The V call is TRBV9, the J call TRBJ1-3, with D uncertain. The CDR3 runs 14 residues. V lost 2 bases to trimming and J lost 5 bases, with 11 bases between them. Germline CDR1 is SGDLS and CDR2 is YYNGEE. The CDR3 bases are TGTGCCAGCAGCGTGGGCAGGACCAGAAACACCATATATTTT. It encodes CASSVGRTRNTIYF.

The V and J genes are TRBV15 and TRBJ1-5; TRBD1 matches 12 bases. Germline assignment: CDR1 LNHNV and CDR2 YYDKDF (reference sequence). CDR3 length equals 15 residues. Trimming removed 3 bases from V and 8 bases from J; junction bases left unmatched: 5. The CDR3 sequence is CATSSRDRGLEPQHF. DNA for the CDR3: TGTGCCACCAGCAGCCGGGACAGGGGGCTGGAGCCCCAGCATTTT.

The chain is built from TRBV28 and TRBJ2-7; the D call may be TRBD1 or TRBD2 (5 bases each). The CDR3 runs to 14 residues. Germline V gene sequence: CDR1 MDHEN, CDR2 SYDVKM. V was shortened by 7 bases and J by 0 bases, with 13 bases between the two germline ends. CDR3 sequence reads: CASNGADSSYEQYF. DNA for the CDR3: TGTGCCAGCAACGGGGCAGATTCCTCCTACGAGCAGTACTTC.

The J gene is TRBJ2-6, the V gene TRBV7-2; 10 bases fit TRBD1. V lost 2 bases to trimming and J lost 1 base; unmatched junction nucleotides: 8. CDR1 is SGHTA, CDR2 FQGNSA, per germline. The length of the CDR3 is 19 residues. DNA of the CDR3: TGTGCCAGCAGCTTAACACTCCGGGACAGGGGTTCTGGGGCCAACGTCCTGACTTTC. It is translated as CASSLTLRDRGSGANVLTF. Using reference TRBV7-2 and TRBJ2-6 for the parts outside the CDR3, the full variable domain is GAGVSQSPSNKVTEKGKDVELRCDPISGHTALYWYRQSLGQGLEFLIYFQGNSAPDKSGLPSDRFSAERTGGSVSTLTIQRTQQEDSAVYLCASSLTLRDRGSGANVLTFGAGSRLTVL.

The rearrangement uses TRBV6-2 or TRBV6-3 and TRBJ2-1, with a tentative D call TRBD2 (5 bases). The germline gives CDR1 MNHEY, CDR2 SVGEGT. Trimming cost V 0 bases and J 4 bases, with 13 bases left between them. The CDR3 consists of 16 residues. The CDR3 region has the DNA TGTGCCAGCAGTTACTCGAGGGATCCCCCATACAATGAGCAGTTCTTC. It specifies CASSYSRDPPYNEQFF.

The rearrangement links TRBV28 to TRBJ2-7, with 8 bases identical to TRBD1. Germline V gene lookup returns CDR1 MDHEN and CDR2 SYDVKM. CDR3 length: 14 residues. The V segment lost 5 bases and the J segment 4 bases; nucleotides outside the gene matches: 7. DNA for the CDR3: TGTGCCAGCAGTCGACAGGGGACCCTTTACGAGCAGTACTTC. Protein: CASSRQGTLYEQYF.

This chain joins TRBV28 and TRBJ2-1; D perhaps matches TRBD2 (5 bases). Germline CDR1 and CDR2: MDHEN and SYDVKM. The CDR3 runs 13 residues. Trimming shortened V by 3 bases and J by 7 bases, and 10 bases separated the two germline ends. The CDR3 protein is CASSFQRRNEQFF. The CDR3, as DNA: TGTGCCAGCAGTTTCCAGAGGAGGAATGAGCAGTTCTTC. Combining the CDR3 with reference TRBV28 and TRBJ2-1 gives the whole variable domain DVKVTQSSRYLVKRTGEKVFLECVQDMDHENMFWYRQDPGLGLRLIYFSYDVKMKEKGDIPEGYSVSREKKERFSLILESASTNQTSMYLCASSFQRRNEQFFGPGTRLTVL.

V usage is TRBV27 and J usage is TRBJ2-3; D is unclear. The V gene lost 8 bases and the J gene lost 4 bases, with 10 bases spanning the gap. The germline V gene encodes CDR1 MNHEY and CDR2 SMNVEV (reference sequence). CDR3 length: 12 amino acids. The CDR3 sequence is CASGYGSDTQYF. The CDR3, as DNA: TGTGCCAGCGGGTATGGGTCAGATACGCAGTATTTT.

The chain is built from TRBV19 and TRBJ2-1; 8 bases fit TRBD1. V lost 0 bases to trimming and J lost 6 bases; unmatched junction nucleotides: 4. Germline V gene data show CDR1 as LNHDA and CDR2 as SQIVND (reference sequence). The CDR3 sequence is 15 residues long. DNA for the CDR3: TGTGCCAGTAGTATAGACTTCGGACAGGGCAATGAGCAGTTCTTC. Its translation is CASSIDFGQGNEQFF.

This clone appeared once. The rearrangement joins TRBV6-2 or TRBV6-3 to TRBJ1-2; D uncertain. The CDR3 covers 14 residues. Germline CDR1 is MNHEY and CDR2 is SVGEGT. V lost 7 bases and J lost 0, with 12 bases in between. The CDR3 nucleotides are TGTGCCAGCAACCCGGCAGACTCTAACTATGGCTACACCTTC. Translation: CASNPADSNYGYTF.

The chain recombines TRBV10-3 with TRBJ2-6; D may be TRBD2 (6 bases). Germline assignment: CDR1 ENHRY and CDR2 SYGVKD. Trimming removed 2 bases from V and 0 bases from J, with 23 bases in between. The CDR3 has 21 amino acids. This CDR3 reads CAISETGGGKLGFSGANVLTF. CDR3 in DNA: TGTGCCATCAGTGAGACCGGGGGAGGTAAACTGGGATTCTCTGGGGCCAACGTCCTGACTTTC.

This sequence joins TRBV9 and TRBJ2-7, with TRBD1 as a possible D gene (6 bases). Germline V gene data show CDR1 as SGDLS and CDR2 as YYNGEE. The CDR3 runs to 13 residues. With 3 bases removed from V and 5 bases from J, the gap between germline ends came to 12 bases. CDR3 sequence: CASSETGRDEQYF. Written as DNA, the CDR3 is TGTGCCAGCAGCGAGACAGGAAGGGACGAGCAGTACTTC.

The CDR3 here is CASSTGSYEQYF. CDR3 DNA sequence: TGTGCCAGCAGTACGGGTAGCTACGAGCAGTACTTC. This chain uses TRBV28 with TRBJ2-7; D not certain. CDR3 length: 12 amino acids. Per germline, CDR1 MDHEN and CDR2 SYDVKM. The V end was cut by 5 bases, the J end by 3 bases, with 8 bases between.

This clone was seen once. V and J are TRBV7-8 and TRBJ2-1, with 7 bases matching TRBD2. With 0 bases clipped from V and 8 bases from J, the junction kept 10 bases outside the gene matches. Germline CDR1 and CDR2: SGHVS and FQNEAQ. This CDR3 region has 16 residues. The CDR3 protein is CASSLAGGQFVHEQFF. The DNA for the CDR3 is TGTGCCAGCAGCTTAGCGGGAGGGCAGTTCGTCCATGAGCAGTTCTTC.

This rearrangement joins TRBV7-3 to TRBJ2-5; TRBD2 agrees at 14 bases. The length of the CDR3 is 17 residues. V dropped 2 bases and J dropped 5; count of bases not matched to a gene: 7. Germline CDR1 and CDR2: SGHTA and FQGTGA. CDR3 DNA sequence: TGTGCCAGCAGCTTATCAGGGACTAGCGGGGGCCTGGAGACCCAGTACTTC. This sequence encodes CASSLSGTSGGLETQYF.

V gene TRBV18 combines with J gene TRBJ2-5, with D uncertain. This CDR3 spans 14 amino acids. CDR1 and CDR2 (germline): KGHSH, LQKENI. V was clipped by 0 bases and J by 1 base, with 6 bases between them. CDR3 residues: CASSPPSGQETQYF. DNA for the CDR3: TGTGCCAGCTCACCACCATCCGGCCAAGAGACCCAGTACTTC. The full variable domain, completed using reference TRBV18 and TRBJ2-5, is NAGVMQNPRHLVRRRGQEARLRCSPMKGHSHVYWYRQLPEEGLKFMVYLQKENIIDESGMPKERFSAEFPKEGPSILRIQQVVRGDSAAYFCASSPPSGQETQYFGPGTRLLVL.

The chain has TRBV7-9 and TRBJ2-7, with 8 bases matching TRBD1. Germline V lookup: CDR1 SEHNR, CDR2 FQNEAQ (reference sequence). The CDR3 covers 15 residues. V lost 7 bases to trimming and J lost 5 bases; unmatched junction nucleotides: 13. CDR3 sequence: CASNLPGQGGNEQYF. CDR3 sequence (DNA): TGTGCCAGCAACCTCCCTGGACAGGGAGGTAACGAGCAGTACTTC.

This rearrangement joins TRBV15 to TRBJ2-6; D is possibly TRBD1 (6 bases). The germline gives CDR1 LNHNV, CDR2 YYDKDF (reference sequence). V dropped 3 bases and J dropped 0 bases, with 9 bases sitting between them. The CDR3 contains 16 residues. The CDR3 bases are TGTGCCACCAGCAGGCCAGGGGTCTCTGGGGCCAACGTCCTGACTTTC. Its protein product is CATSRPGVSGANVLTF.

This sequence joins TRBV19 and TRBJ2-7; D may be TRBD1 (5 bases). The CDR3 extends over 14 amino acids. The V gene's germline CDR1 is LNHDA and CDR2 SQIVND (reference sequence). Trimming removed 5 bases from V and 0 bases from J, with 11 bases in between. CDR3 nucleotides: TGTGCCAGTAGTGTGGACATAAGCTCCTACGAGCAGTACTTC. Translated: CASSVDISSYEQYF.

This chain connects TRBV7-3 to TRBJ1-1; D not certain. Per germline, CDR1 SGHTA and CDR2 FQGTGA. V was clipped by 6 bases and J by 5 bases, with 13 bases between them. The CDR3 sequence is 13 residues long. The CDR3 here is CASRLTGGTEAFF. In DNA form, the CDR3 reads TGTGCCAGCAGACTAACGGGCGGGACTGAAGCTTTCTTT.

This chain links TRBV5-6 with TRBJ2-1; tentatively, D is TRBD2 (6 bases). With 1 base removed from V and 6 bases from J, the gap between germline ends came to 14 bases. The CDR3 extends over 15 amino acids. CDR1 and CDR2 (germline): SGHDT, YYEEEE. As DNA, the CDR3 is TGTGCCAGCAGCTTGTCCCTAGCGAGAGGCAATGAGCAGTTCTTC. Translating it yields CASSLSLARGNEQFF. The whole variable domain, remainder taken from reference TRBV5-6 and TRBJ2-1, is DAGVTQSPTHLIKTRGQQVTLRCSPKSGHDTVSWYQQALGQGPQFIFQYYEEEERQRGNFPDRFSGHQFPNYSSELNVNALLLGDSALYLCASSLSLARGNEQFFGPGTRLTVL.

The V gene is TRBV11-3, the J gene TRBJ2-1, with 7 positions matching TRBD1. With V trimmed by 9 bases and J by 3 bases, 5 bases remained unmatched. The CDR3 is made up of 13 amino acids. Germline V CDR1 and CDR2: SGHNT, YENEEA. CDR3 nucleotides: TGTGCCAGTGCAGGACAGGACTACAATGAGCAGTTCTTC. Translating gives CASAGQDYNEQFF. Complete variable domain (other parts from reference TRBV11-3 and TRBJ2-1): EAGVVQSPRYKIIEKKQPVAFWCNPISGHNTLYWYLQNLGQGPELLIRYENEEAVDDSQLPKDRFSAERLKGVDSTLKIQPAELGDSAVYLCASAGQDYNEQFFGPGTRLTVL.

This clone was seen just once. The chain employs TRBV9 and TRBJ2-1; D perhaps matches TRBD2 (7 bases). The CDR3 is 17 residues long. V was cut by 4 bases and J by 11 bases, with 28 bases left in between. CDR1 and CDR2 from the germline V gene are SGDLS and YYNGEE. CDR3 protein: CASSYPKGGDWGGKQFF. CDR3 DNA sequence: TGTGCCAGCAGCTACCCCAAGGGGGGAGACTGGGGGGGAAAGCAGTTCTTC.

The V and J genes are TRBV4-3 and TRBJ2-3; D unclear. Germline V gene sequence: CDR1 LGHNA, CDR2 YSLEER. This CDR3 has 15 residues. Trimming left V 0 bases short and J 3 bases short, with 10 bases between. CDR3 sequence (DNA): TGCGCCAGCAGCCAAGATTGGGTAGAAACAGATACGCAGTATTTT. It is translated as CASSQDWVETDTQYF.

The CDR3 protein is CASSLQGATYGYTF. CDR3 coding DNA: TGTGCCAGTAGTTTACAGGGGGCCACCTATGGCTACACCTTC. The rearrangement links TRBV19 to TRBJ1-2, with TRBD1 identical over 9 bases. This CDR3 contains 14 residues. V was clipped by 5 bases and J by 4 bases; unmatched bases: 5. The germline V gene encodes CDR1 LNHDA and CDR2 SQIVND (reference sequence). The full variable domain, its missing parts supplied by reference TRBV19 and TRBJ1-2, is DGGITQSPKYLFRKEGQNVTLSCEQNLNHDAMYWYRQDPGQGLRLIYYSQIVNDFQKGDIAEGYSVSREKKESFPLTVTSAQKNPTAFYLCASSLQGATYGYTFGSGTRLTVV.

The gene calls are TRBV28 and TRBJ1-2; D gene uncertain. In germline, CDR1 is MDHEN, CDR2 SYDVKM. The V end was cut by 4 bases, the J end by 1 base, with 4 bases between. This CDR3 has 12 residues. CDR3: CASSYNNYGYTF. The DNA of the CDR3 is TGTGCCAGCAGTTACAATAACTATGGCTACACCTTC.

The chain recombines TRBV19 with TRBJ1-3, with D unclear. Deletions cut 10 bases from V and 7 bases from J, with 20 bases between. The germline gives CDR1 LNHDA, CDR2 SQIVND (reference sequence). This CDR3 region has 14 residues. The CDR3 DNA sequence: TGTGCCACGACCACGTGGGGAGGTTACAACACCATATATTTT. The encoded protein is CATTTWGGYNTIYF.

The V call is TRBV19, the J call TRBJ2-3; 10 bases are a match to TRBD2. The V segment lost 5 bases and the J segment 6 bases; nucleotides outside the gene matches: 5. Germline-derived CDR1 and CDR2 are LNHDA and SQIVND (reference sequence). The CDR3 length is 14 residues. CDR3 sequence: CASSLGTSADTQYF. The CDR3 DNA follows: TGTGCCAGTAGTCTAGGGACTAGCGCGGATACGCAGTATTTT.